The next 23 T cell receptor beta chains were all read from a single sample in a study of technical replicates of blood from several donors. Profiled with immunoSEQ multiplex PCR; TCRdb holds only in-frame clones, not every one. This repertoire shows about 75,000 clones, approximately 96% found once; its top ten account for about 0.27%. The source material was T cells isolated from PBMCs. These TCRs come from a human donor in good health.

The rearrangement links TRBV27 to TRBJ1-1; D unresolved. The CDR3 spans 13 residues. Looked up from germline, CDR1 is MNHEY and CDR2 is SMNVEV (reference sequence). V was pared by 3 bases and J by 0 bases, with 5 bases between. The CDR3 coding sequence is TGTGCCAGCAGTTTTCAGGTGAACACTGAAGCTTTCTTT. Its protein is CASSFQVNTEAFF.

V usage is TRBV6-5 and J usage is TRBJ1-2; 7 bases are shared with TRBD1. The CDR3 runs 15 residues. Trimming removed 2 bases from V and 4 bases from J; junction bases left unmatched: 7. Per the germline V gene, CDR1 is MNHEY and CDR2 is SVGAGI. CDR3 bases: TGTGCCAGCAGTTACCAAGGGGGCTCACCCTATGGCTACACCTTC. Its protein is CASSYQGGSPYGYTF.

The rearrangement links TRBV15 to TRBJ2-7; 11 nucleotides line up with TRBD1. Unmatched junction bases numbered 7, after V lost 3 bases and J lost 3 bases. CDR3 size: 16 residues. Germline V gene data show CDR1 as LNHNV and CDR2 as YYDKDF (reference sequence). The DNA for the CDR3 is TGTGCCACCAGCAGGTCTCTGGGACAGGGGGTCTACGAGCAGTACTTC. Encoded protein: CATSRSLGQGVYEQYF.

The CDR3: CASSEDGASYNEQFF. In nucleotides, the CDR3 is TGTGCCAGCAGTGAAGACGGAGCCAGTTACAATGAGCAGTTCTTC. The V gene is TRBV6-1, the J gene TRBJ2-1; no clear D. The CDR3 has 15 amino acids. Germline-derived CDR1 and CDR2 are MNHNS and SASEGT. Trimming took 1 base from V and 4 from J, leaving 11 bases between them.

This rearrangement joins TRBV7-5 to TRBJ1-1; the D call TRBD1 from the table was never checked on the DNA. TRBV7-5 is a pseudogene. The CDR3 covers 13 residues. The CDR3 loop is CARSLAGETEAFF. CDR3 bases: TGTGCCAGAAGCTTAGCAGGGGAAACTGAAGCTTTCTTT.

Written as DNA, the CDR3 is TGTGCCAGCACCCTTACTGCGGGGTTGAACACTGAAGCTTTCTTT. Translation: CASTLTAGLNTEAFF. V gene TRBV27 combines with J gene TRBJ1-1; no definite D call. The V end was cut by 7 bases, the J end by 0 bases, with 15 bases between. CDR3 length: 15 amino acids. The germline V gene encodes CDR1 MNHEY and CDR2 SMNVEV (reference sequence).

The rearrangement joins TRBV30 to TRBJ2-2; a possible D gene is TRBD1 (6 bases). The CDR3 totals 13 residues. Trimming shortened V by 3 bases and J by 8 bases, and 13 bases separated the two germline ends. Germline CDR1 GTSNPN, CDR2 SVGIG (reference sequence). In DNA form, the CDR3 reads TGTGCCTGGAGGGCGACAGGTTCGGGGGAGCTGTTTTTT. Residues: CAWRATGSGELFF.

The chain links TRBV2 to TRBJ2-7; the D gene is possibly TRBD2 (5 bases). The V gene lost 3 bases and the J gene lost 0 bases, with 12 bases spanning the gap. The germline V gene encodes CDR1 SNHLY and CDR2 FYNNEI. The CDR3 spans 15 residues. The CDR3 nucleotides read TGTGCCAGCAGTGAGAGTAGCGTGAGCTCCTACGAGCAGTACTTC. Its translation: CASSESSVSSYEQYF.

This chain uses TRBV7-8 with TRBJ1-2; 8 nucleotides line up with TRBD1. The length of the CDR3 is 14 residues. J was trimmed by 4 bases and V by 0 bases; bases with no gene match: 1. From germline, CDR1 is SGHVS and CDR2 FQNEAQ. The CDR3 here is CASSLATGVYGYTF. DNA for the CDR3: TGTGCCAGCAGCTTAGCGACAGGGGTCTATGGCTACACCTTC.

J is TRBJ1-4 and V is TRBV5-6, with 9 bases identical to TRBD1. Germline lookup yields CDR1 SGHDT and CDR2 YYEEEE. The V gene end was trimmed by 2 bases and the J gene end by 7 bases; junction bases not matched to a gene: 6. The CDR3 covers 15 residues. The CDR3: CASSFGGTGLEKLFF. The DNA for the CDR3 is TGTGCCAGCAGCTTTGGGGGGACAGGGCTTGAAAAACTGTTTTTT.

The chain combines TRBV5-4 with TRBJ1-1; D not resolved. The CDR3 is made up of 14 amino acids. Per germline, CDR1 SGHNT and CDR2 YYREEE (reference sequence). V was cut by 4 bases and J by 4 bases, with 14 bases left in between. The DNA of the CDR3 is TGTGCCAGCAGCGCCCCCTCCCCTAGCACTGAAGCTTTCTTT. Translating it yields CASSAPSPSTEAFF.

The rearrangement links TRBV18 to TRBJ2-7, with 9 nucleotides matching TRBD2. The germline gives CDR1 KGHSH, CDR2 LQKENI. Trimming cost V 2 bases and J 5 bases; bases outside gene matches: 10. This CDR3 has 16 residues. The CDR3 loop is CASSPNSVSSGNEQYF. The CDR3 DNA follows: TGTGCCAGCTCACCAAATTCTGTCTCTAGCGGGAACGAGCAGTACTTC.

The chain links TRBV6-5 to TRBJ1-4; 7 nucleotides match TRBD1. The V segment lost 5 bases and the J segment 6 bases; nucleotides outside the gene matches: 6. The CDR3 length is 14 residues. In germline, CDR1 is MNHEY, CDR2 SVGAGI. The CDR3, as DNA: TGTGCCAGCAGTCTAACAGGGGAGGATGAAAAACTGTTTTTT. Protein product: CASSLTGEDEKLFF.

J is TRBJ1-2 and V is TRBV15; TRBD1 matches 7 bases. Looked up from germline, CDR1 is LNHNV and CDR2 is YYDKDF (reference sequence). CDR3 size: 16 residues. Trimming took 0 bases from V and 4 from J; bases not matched to a gene: 8. The CDR3 DNA reads as TGTGCCACCAGCAGAGATATCGGAGCAGGGGGCTATGGCTACACCTTC. Translating gives CATSRDIGAGGYGYTF.

The rearrangement uses TRBV29-1 and TRBJ1-4, with 9 bases lining up with TRBD1. Germline lookup yields CDR1 SQVTM and CDR2 ANQGSEA. After removal of 7 bases from V and 6 bases from J, the junction contained 6 bases not matched to a gene. The length of the CDR3 is 13 residues. This CDR3 is CSAGQGRHEKLFF. The CDR3 region has the DNA TGCAGCGCGGGACAGGGTCGGCATGAAAAACTGTTTTTT.

The chain couples TRBV28 to TRBJ2-7; D might be TRBD1 (6 bases). Trimming left V 5 bases short and J 3 bases short, with 11 bases between. The CDR3 has 13 amino acids. Germline V gives CDR1 MDHEN, CDR2 SYDVKM. The CDR3 protein is CASSRDTSYEQYF. CDR3 sequence (DNA): TGTGCCAGCAGTCGGGACACCAGCTACGAGCAGTACTTC.

V gene TRBV2 combines with J gene TRBJ1-1; D is uncertain. The CDR3 is 13 residues long. V lost 2 bases to trimming and J lost 6 bases, with 10 bases between them. Germline V lookup: CDR1 SNHLY, CDR2 FYNNEI. CDR3 DNA sequence: TGTGCCAGCAGTGAAAAGGTGGAGGCTGAAGCTTTCTTT. Its protein product is CASSEKVEAEAFF.

The rearrangement uses TRBV5-1 and TRBJ2-7; D not resolved. Germline CDR1 SGHRS, CDR2 YFSETQ. The CDR3 length is 14 residues. The V end lost 0 bases, the J end lost 0 bases, and 7 bases lay between the germline ends. The chain's CDR3 is CASSLVQSSYEQYF. The CDR3 DNA is TGCGCCAGCAGCTTGGTACAGAGCTCCTACGAGCAGTACTTC.

The chain combines TRBV6-1 with TRBJ2-7; D is perhaps TRBD1 (5 bases). Germline CDR1 reads MNHNS; CDR2 reads SASEGT. V was shortened by 0 bases and J by 7 bases, with 13 bases between the two germline ends. This CDR3 spans 14 amino acids. In DNA form, the CDR3 reads TGTGCCAGCAGTGAAGCGGGGCCGCGGCAGGAGCAGTACTTC. Translation: CASSEAGPRQEQYF.

The chain uses TRBV6-5 and TRBJ1-4, with D maybe TRBD1 (5 bases). Deletions cut 5 bases from V and 11 bases from J, with 9 bases between. The CDR3 is made up of 11 amino acids. Per the germline V gene, CDR1 is MNHEY and CDR2 is SVGAGI. CDR3 nucleotides: TGTGCCAGCAGTCCAGGGAGGAAACTGTTTTTT. Its protein product is CASSPGRKLFF.

The chain joins TRBV7-9 to TRBJ2-3, with 13 nucleotides matching TRBD2. The J segment lost 6 bases and the V segment lost 6 bases, leaving 15 bases of the junction unmatched. CDR1 and CDR2 from the germline V gene are SEHNR and FQNEAQ (reference sequence). This CDR3 comprises 18 residues. The CDR3 is CASRKDPGLAGVADTQYF. Written as DNA, the CDR3 is TGTGCCAGCAGGAAAGACCCCGGACTAGCGGGAGTTGCGGATACGCAGTATTTT.

The chain links TRBV2 to TRBJ1-1; TRBD1 matches 8 bases. The V segment lost 3 bases and the J segment 0 bases; nucleotides outside the gene matches: 15. CDR1 SNHLY and CDR2 FYNNEI come from the germline V gene. The CDR3 length is 19 residues. The CDR3 loop reads CASSDQLGGQGSMNTEAFF. In DNA, the CDR3 is TGTGCCAGCAGTGATCAGCTGGGCGGACAGGGCTCCATGAACACTGAAGCTTTCTTT.

The chain is built from TRBV18 and TRBJ2-5, with D tentatively TRBD1 (6 bases). The CDR3 loop spans 15 amino acids. The V gene lost 5 bases and the J gene lost 5 bases, with 18 bases spanning the gap. From germline, CDR1 is KGHSH and CDR2 LQKENI. This chain's CDR3 is CASSSSGTPAETQYF. CDR3 coding DNA: TGTGCCAGCTCATCATCCGGGACACCGGCGGAGACCCAGTACTTC. The full variable domain, with the rest looked up from reference TRBV18 and TRBJ2-5, is NAGVMQNPRHLVRRRGQEARLRCSPMKGHSHVYWYRQLPEEGLKFMVYLQKENIIDESGMPKERFSAEFPKEGPSILRIQQVVRGDSAAYFCASSSSGTPAETQYFGPGTRLLVL.